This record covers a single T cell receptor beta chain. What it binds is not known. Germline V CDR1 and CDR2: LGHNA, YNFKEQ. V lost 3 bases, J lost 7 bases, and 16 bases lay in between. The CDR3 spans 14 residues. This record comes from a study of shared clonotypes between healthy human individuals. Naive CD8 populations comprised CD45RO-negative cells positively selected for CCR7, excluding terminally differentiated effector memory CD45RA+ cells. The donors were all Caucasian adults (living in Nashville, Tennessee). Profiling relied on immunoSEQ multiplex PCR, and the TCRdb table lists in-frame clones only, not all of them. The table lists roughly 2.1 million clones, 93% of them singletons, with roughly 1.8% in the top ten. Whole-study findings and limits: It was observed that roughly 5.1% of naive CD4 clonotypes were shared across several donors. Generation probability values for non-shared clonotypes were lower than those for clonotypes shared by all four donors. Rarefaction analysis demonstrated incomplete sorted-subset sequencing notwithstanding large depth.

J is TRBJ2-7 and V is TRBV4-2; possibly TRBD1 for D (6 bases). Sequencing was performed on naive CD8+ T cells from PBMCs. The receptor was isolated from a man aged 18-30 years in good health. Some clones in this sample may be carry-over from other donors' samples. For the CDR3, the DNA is TGTGCCAGCAGCCAGGCCGATGGGGGCTCAGAGCAGTACTTC. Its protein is CASSQADGGSEQYF.